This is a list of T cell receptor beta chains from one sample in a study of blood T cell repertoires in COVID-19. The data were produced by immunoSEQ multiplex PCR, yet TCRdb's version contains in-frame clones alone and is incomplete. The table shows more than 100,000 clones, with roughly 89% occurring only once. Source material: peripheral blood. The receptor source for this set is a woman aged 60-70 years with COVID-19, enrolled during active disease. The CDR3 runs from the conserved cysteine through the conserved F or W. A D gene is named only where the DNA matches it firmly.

DNA: TGCAGTGCCGGCACAGATACGCAGTATTTT; CDR3: CSAGTDTQYF; V: TRBV20-1; J: TRBJ2-3; D: .
DNA: TGTGCCAGCAGCCCCGGGGTCTATGGCTACACCTTC; CDR3: CASSPGVYGYTF; V: TRBV3-1/TRBV3-2; J: TRBJ1-2; D: .
DNA: TGTGCCAGCCACCCCGGGGTTTCCGGGGAGCTGTTTTTT; CDR3: CASHPGVSGELFF; V: TRBV6-5; J: TRBJ2-2; D: .
DNA: TGTGCCAGCAGCCCAGGACAGGGACGGGCCGGTGAGCAGTTCTTC; CDR3: CASSPGQGRAGEQFF; V: TRBV5-5; J: TRBJ2-1; D: TRBD1
DNA: TGTGCCAGCAGCTTATACAGAAACTCCTACGAGCAGTACTTC; CDR3: CASSLYRNSYEQYF; V: TRBV11-1; J: TRBJ2-7; D: .
DNA: TGTGCCAGCAGCCCGGGACAGGGGAGTGGCTACACCTTC; CDR3: CASSPGQGSGYTF; V: TRBV12-3/TRBV12-4; J: TRBJ1-2; D: TRBD1
DNA: TGTGCCAGCAGCCAATACGGGGACCTCGGGGGCGGGGAGCTGTTTTTT; CDR3: CASSQYGDLGGGELFF; V: TRBV3-1/TRBV3-2; J: TRBJ2-2; D: .
DNA: TGCACGCCGGGGGACAATGAGCAGTTCTTC; CDR3: CTPGDNEQFF; V: TRBV7-9; J: TRBJ2-1; D: .
DNA: TGCGCCAGCAGCACGGACAGGGAGATAGCAGGAAACACCATATATTTT; CDR3: CASSTDREIAGNTIYF; V: TRBV5-1; J: TRBJ1-3; D: TRBD1
DNA: TGTGCCAGCAGCTTAGCTGCGTACAGGGGGCTGCACACTGAAGCTTTCTTT; CDR3: CASSLAAYRGLHTEAFF; V: TRBV7-2; J: TRBJ1-1; D: TRBD1
DNA: TGTGCCAGAAGCTTGGACCGACAGCGCTACGAGCAGTACTTC; CDR3: CARSLDRQRYEQYF; V: TRBV5-3; J: TRBJ2-7; D: .
DNA: TGTGCCAGCAGCTCAGCGACCGCCTCGGGGGAGCAGTACTTC; CDR3: CASSSATASGEQYF; V: TRBV11-2; J: TRBJ2-7; D: .
DNA: TGTGCCAGTAGCCTACTGGACAGTTCTAACTATGGCTACACCTTC; CDR3: CASSLLDSSNYGYTF; V: TRBV19; J: TRBJ1-2; D: .
DNA: TGTGCTAGTGTAGGGGGCCTCGCCGGGGAGCTGTTTTTT; CDR3: CASVGGLAGELFF; V: TRBV12-5; J: TRBJ2-2; D: TRBD1
DNA: TGTGCTAGTGGTAAACCGGGACAGGGTGGAGAGCTGTTTTTT; CDR3: CASGKPGQGGELFF; V: TRBV12-5; J: TRBJ2-2; D: TRBD1